The 21 T cell receptor beta chains listed next were all sequenced from one sample in a study of control samples from healthy donors and cancer patients. TCRdb keeps only in-frame clones here, not all; method: immunoSEQ multiplex PCR. The table includes 120,000 to 150,000 clones, roughly nine tenths detected once. The sequencing input was blood. These receptors were taken from a man in his late teens or twenties in good health.

This CDR3 reads CAWSVLTSAEAFF. DNA of the CDR3: TGTGCCTGGAGTGTACTGACATCGGCTGAAGCTTTCTTT. V gene TRBV30 combines with J gene TRBJ1-1; no reliable D call. V was cut by 0 bases and J by 6 bases, with 11 bases left in between. Germline CDR1 is GTSNPN and CDR2 is SVGIG (reference sequence). This CDR3 region has 13 residues.

This chain joins TRBV5-6 and TRBJ2-3; a weak D match, TRBD1 (6 bases). V lost 3 bases to trimming and J lost 7 bases, with 18 bases between them. The germline gives CDR1 SGHDT, CDR2 YYEEEE. CDR3 length: 15 amino acids. The CDR3 nucleotides read TGTGCCAGCAGCTCCCGAGACTATGGGGGCAATACGCAGTATTTT. Translating it yields CASSSRDYGGNTQYF.

This chain links TRBV6-5 with TRBJ1-1; possible D gene TRBD1, 5 bases. The V and J ends lost 10 bases and 1 base respectively, with 16 bases between them. Germline-derived CDR1 and CDR2 are MNHEY and SVGAGI. This CDR3 has 14 amino acids. The CDR3 sequence is CATSMVGGNTEAFF. Written as DNA, the CDR3 is TGTGCCACTTCGATGGTGGGGGGGAACACTGAAGCTTTCTTT.

CDR3 bases: TGTGCCAGCAGCCACGGCGGGGACAATTTTAACACTGAAGCTTTCTTT. It yields the protein CASSHGGDNFNTEAFF. The rearrangement links TRBV7-9 to TRBJ1-1; tentative D call: TRBD1 (6 bases). Germline CDR1 reads SEHNR; CDR2 reads FQNEAQ (reference sequence). V dropped 5 bases and J dropped 2 bases, with 18 bases sitting between them. This CDR3 is 16 amino acids long.

The rearrangement links TRBV10-3 to TRBJ2-2, with D perhaps matching TRBD1 (5 bases). The CDR3 spans 13 residues. Germline CDR1 ENHRY, CDR2 SYGVKD. Trimming removed 10 bases at V and 7 bases at J, with 16 bases between. In DNA, the CDR3 is TGTGCCAGCACCGACAGTCGCGTCGGGGAGCTGTTTTTT. It codes for CASTDSRVGELFF.

The chain joins TRBV7-2 to TRBJ1-6; D unclear. The ends were cut back, 2 bases at V and 8 bases at J, with 13 bases in the middle. CDR3 length: 15 amino acids. The germline CDR1 and CDR2 sequences are SGHTA and FQGNSA. In DNA form, the CDR3 reads TGTGCCAGCAGCTTAAGGCGTACGAGCGATTCACCCCTCCACTTT. This gives the protein CASSLRRTSDSPLHF.

V and J are TRBV27 and TRBJ1-3, with D uncertain. The CDR3 length is 15 residues. CDR1 and CDR2 (germline): MNHEY, SMNVEV (reference sequence). The V gene lost 3 bases and the J gene lost 0 bases, with 9 bases spanning the gap. CDR3 DNA sequence: TGTGCCAGCAGTTTGGGTGGTCTCTCTGGAAACACCATATATTTT. It codes for CASSLGGLSGNTIYF.

This clone was seen once. The V and J genes are TRBV7-6 and TRBJ2-7, with unresolved D. The germline V gene has CDR1 SGHVS and CDR2 FNYEAQ. This CDR3 is 13 amino acids long. Trimming shortened V by 0 bases and J by 2 bases, and 5 bases separated the two germline ends. The DNA for the CDR3 is TGTGCCAGCAGCTTAGCGACTGCCTACGAGCAGTACTTC. The encoded protein is CASSLATAYEQYF.

A remark on this clone: This same CDR3 is encoded by further DNA sequences in the sample. The genes are TRBV9 and TRBJ2-3, with D possibly called TRBD1 or TRBD2 (5 bases each). The germline V gene has CDR1 SGDLS and CDR2 YYNGEE. The V gene lost 0 bases and the J gene lost 3 bases, with 11 bases spanning the gap. The CDR3 loop spans 15 amino acids. The DNA for the CDR3 is TGTGCCAGCAGCGTAGCTGTTGGGGGAACAGATACGCAGTATTTT. Translating it yields CASSVAVGGTDTQYF.

This rearrangement joins TRBV6-2 or TRBV6-3 to TRBJ2-7; a weak D match, TRBD1 (6 bases). In germline, CDR1 is MNHEY, CDR2 SVGEGT. Between the trimmed V and J ends, which lost 6 bases and 4 bases, there was a span of 16 bases. This CDR3 has 14 residues. The CDR3 loop reads CASSPGTPFYEQYF. CDR3 nucleotides: TGTGCCAGCAGCCCCGGGACACCATTTTACGAGCAGTACTTC.

J is TRBJ2-5 and V is TRBV7-2, with TRBD1 matching 10 bases. With V trimmed by 1 base and J by 5 bases, 7 bases remained unmatched. There are 16 residues in the CDR3. Germline V gives CDR1 SGHTA, CDR2 FQGNSA. CDR3 sequence reads: CASSLVVGTGAETQYF. DNA of the CDR3: TGTGCCAGCAGCTTAGTTGTAGGGACAGGGGCCGAGACCCAGTACTTC.

The V gene is TRBV12-3 or TRBV12-4, the J gene TRBJ2-7; D gene uncertain. CDR3 length: 13 residues. V shed 5 bases and J shed 3 bases, with 11 bases lying between them. The CDR3 region has the DNA TGTGCCAGCAGTCCCTCTACGGGCTACGAGCAGTACTTC. Translating gives CASSPSTGYEQYF.

The J gene is TRBJ2-1, the V gene TRBV7-3, with TRBD2 matching over 7 bases. CDR1 is SGHTA and CDR2 is FQGTGA in the germline V gene. The CDR3 has 17 residues. Trimming removed 4 bases from V and 5 bases from J; junction bases left unmatched: 14. DNA of the CDR3: TGTGCCAGCAGCTCAAACCACCTTGGCGGGGGAAACAATGAGCAGTTCTTC. Residues: CASSSNHLGGGNNEQFF.

In the case of this clone: This same CDR3 is encoded by further DNA sequences in the sample. The gene calls are TRBV7-2 and TRBJ1-5; TRBD1 is a possible D gene (5 bases). The CDR3 is made up of 16 amino acids. V lost 1 base and J 6 bases, leaving 16 bases between the germline ends. CDR1 is SGHTA and CDR2 is FQGNSA in the germline V gene. The CDR3 coding sequence is TGTGCCAGCAGCTTAGAATCAGGGTTCGGGGGTCAGCCCCAGCATTTT. Translating it yields CASSLESGFGGQPQHF.

V is TRBV3-1 (or the pseudogene TRBV3-2) and J is TRBJ1-5; the match to TRBD1 covers 9 bases. There are 16 residues in the CDR3. V trimming: 7 bases; J trimming: 2 bases; junction bases outside the gene matches: 9. Germline lookup yields CDR1 LGHDT and CDR2 YNNKEL (reference sequence). CDR3: CASTHRGLRCNQPQHF. The CDR3, as DNA: TGTGCCAGCACCCACAGGGGGCTCCGCTGCAATCAGCCCCAGCATTTT.

The chain uses TRBV19 and TRBJ2-4; the match to TRBD1 covers 7 bases. Germline V gene sequence: CDR1 LNHDA, CDR2 SQIVND (reference sequence). Unmatched junction bases numbered 2, after V lost 6 bases and J lost 0 bases. The CDR3 has 14 residues. The CDR3 bases are TGTGCCAGTAGGGACAGGTTAGCCAAAAACATTCAGTACTTC. Translating it yields CASRDRLAKNIQYF.

Written as DNA, the CDR3 is TGTGCCAGCAGTTCCCATGCCAGGGTAGAATCACCCCTCCACTTT. Its protein is CASSSHARVESPLHF. V and J are TRBV6-5 and TRBJ1-6, with a weak D call TRBD1 (5 bases). This CDR3 comprises 15 residues. Germline V lookup: CDR1 MNHEY, CDR2 SVGAGI. V dropped 4 bases and J dropped 10 bases, with 17 bases sitting between them.

The rearrangement joins TRBV30 to TRBJ1-6; D unclear. The germline V and J ends were trimmed by 0 bases and 4 bases, with 10 bases remaining between them. Germline CDR1 GTSNPN, CDR2 SVGIG (reference sequence). The CDR3 has 15 residues. The CDR3 coding sequence is TGTGCCTGGAGTGTAATGGGCGGATATAATTCACCCCTCCACTTT. It codes for CAWSVMGGYNSPLHF.

This clone was seen a few times. V and J are TRBV5-1 and TRBJ1-6; a possible D gene is TRBD1 (6 bases). Trimming left V 2 bases short and J 7 bases short, with 13 bases between. This CDR3 has 15 residues. Germline V CDR1 and CDR2: SGHRS, YFSETQ. CDR3 protein: CASSFAGARNSPLHF. CDR3 bases: TGCGCCAGCAGCTTTGCAGGGGCCCGGAATTCACCCCTCCACTTT.

This chain joins TRBV7-9 and TRBJ2-5; 7 bases agree with TRBD1. This CDR3 spans 18 amino acids. V was pared by 3 bases and J by 4 bases, with 17 bases of the junction left unmatched. Per the germline V gene, CDR1 is SEHNR and CDR2 is FQNEAQ (reference sequence). The CDR3 loop reads CASSFYGSQGPGGETQYF. Here the CDR3 DNA reads TGTGCCAGCAGCTTTTACGGATCGCAGGGGCCAGGGGGAGAGACCCAGTACTTC.

This clone occurred a few times. V and J are TRBV10-3 and TRBJ1-2; no reliable D call. The germline V and J ends were trimmed by 10 bases and 6 bases, with 9 bases remaining between them. Germline CDR1 reads ENHRY; CDR2 reads SYGVKD. The CDR3 sequence is 10 residues long. DNA of the CDR3: TGTGCCACCCGGATGGATGGCTACACCTTC. Translation: CATRMDGYTF.